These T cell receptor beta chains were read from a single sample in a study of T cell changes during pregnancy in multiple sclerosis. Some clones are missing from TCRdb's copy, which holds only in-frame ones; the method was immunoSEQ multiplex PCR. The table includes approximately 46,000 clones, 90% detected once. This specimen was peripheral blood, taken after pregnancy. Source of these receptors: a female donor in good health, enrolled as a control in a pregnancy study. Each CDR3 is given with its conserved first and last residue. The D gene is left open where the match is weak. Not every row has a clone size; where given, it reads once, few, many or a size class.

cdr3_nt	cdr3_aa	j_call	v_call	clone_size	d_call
TGTGCCATCAACCCGGGACAGGGGCGCAATGAGCAGTTCTTC	CAINPGQGRNEQFF	TRBJ2-1	TRBV10-3	.	TRBD1
TGTGCCAGCAGCTTAGTTGGGACTAGCGGGAGAAATGAGCAGTTCTTC	CASSLVGTSGRNEQFF	TRBJ2-1	TRBV7-2	.	TRBD2
TGTGCCAGCCGGGAGCGGGTACGGACGGAGCAGTACTTC	CASRERVRTEQYF	TRBJ2-7	TRBV5-5	once	.
TGTGCCAGCAGCGGCGGGGCGGCAAATCGAGGAAATACGCAGTATTTT	CASSGGAANRGNTQYF	TRBJ2-3	TRBV5-4	.	.
TGTGCCAGCAGTGGGACAGATAAAAAACTGTTTTTT	CASSGTDKKLFF	TRBJ1-4	TRBV9	.	TRBD1
TGCAGCGTTGGACAGGCTTCCTCTGGAAACACCATATATTTT	CSVGQASSGNTIYF	TRBJ1-3	TRBV29-1	.	.
TGTGCCAGCAGCTTAGCCCTAGCGGGAGTAAAGGGCTCCTACAATGAGCAGTTCTTC	CASSLALAGVKGSYNEQFF	TRBJ2-1	TRBV7-8	.	TRBD2
TGTGCCTGGAGTTCGCCCGGGACAGGGGGCCTTGGGGAAAAACTGTTTTTT	CAWSSPGTGGLGEKLFF	TRBJ1-4	TRBV30	.	TRBD1
TGTGCCAGCAGCTTAGATACTCGAGCGGATACGCAGTATTTT	CASSLDTRADTQYF	TRBJ2-3	TRBV7-2	.	.
TGTGCCAGCAGTCCGGGGGTGGGGCCTGAAGCTTTCTTT	CASSPGVGPEAFF	TRBJ1-1	TRBV27	.	.
TGTGCCAGCTCACCACGGGGTAGCGGGGCGAACACCGGGGAGCTGTTTTTT	CASSPRGSGANTGELFF	TRBJ2-2	TRBV18	.	TRBD2
TGTGCCAGTATGGGACAGGGTAATTCACCCCTCCACTTT	CASMGQGNSPLHF	TRBJ1-6	TRBV19	.	TRBD1
TGTGCCAGCAGTTACTCTAGCGGGGGGTCCGATGAGCAGTTCTTC	CASSYSSGGSDEQFF	TRBJ2-1	TRBV6-5	.	TRBD2
TGTGCCAGCAGTTTAGGGCCAGGGGGCGCGTCCTACGAGCAGTACTTC	CASSLGPGGASYEQYF	TRBJ2-7	TRBV27	.	TRBD1
TGTGCCAGCAGGTGGGGGGGGCCAGCTCCCGGGGAGCTGTTTTTT	CASRWGGPAPGELFF	TRBJ2-2	TRBV28	.	.
TGTGCCAGCAGCCAAGCCCCGGAGGGTAGAACAGATACGCAGTATTTT	CASSQAPEGRTDTQYF	TRBJ2-3	TRBV4-2	.	.
TGTGCCAGCAGCCTCCGGGACAGGGGGTCCAGCTCCTATAATTCACCCCTCCACTTT	CASSLRDRGSSSYNSPLHF	TRBJ1-6	TRBV7-8	.	TRBD1
TGTGCCAGCAGCCCAGGGGCAGGGGGCGGCTCCTACGAGCAGTACTTC	CASSPGAGGGSYEQYF	TRBJ2-7	TRBV7-3	.	TRBD1
TGTGCCAGCGGGAAGGGGGCGAGCACTGAAGCTTTCTTT	CASGKGASTEAFF	TRBJ1-1	TRBV2	.	TRBD1
TGTGCCAGCAGCGCCGCCGGGGGAAATAATGAAAAACTGTTTTTT	CASSAAGGNNEKLFF	TRBJ1-4	TRBV11-2	.	.
TGTGCCAGCAGCCAGCACCCGGGTTCTTTCACAGATACGCAGTATTTT	CASSQHPGSFTDTQYF	TRBJ2-3	TRBV4-2	once	.
TGTGCCAGCAGCTTAGTGCAGGGAGGTGTGGGGACCCAGTACTTC	CASSLVQGGVGTQYF	TRBJ2-5	TRBV7-2	.	.
TGCGCCAGCAGAGTGACAGGGAACAATCAGCCCCAGCATTTT	CASRVTGNNQPQHF	TRBJ1-5	TRBV10-2	.	TRBD1
TGTGCCAGCCAGTTTGGAGGAGAGACCCAGTACTTC	CASQFGGETQYF	TRBJ2-5	TRBV6-6	.	.
TGTGCCAGCAGCTTGCTAGCGGGGGGGAAAGATACGCAGTATTTT	CASSLLAGGKDTQYF	TRBJ2-3	TRBV5-4	.	TRBD2
TGTGCCAGCAGTGGCCCCCTGGCGGGGGGCTCGAATGAGCAGTTCTTC	CASSGPLAGGSNEQFF	TRBJ2-1	TRBV5-4	.	TRBD2
TGTGCCAGCAGCTCCTTGGTTCTAGCGGGTAGCACAGATACGCAGTATTTT	CASSSLVLAGSTDTQYF	TRBJ2-3	TRBV7-2	.	TRBD2
TGTGCCAGCAGCCCGGGGCGACAGGGGGACACCTTC	CASSPGRQGDTF	TRBJ1-2	TRBV7-9	.	TRBD1
TGTGCCAGTAGTATCTTCCGCGGGACAGGGGGCTTGTCGGCCAAAAACATTCAGTACTTC	CASSIFRGTGGLSAKNIQYF	TRBJ2-4	TRBV19	.	TRBD1
TGCAGCGTGACGGGATACTCTGGGGCCAACGTCCTGACTTTC	CSVTGYSGANVLTF	TRBJ2-6	TRBV29-1	.	.
TGTGCCAGCAGCTTAGTTTGGGGCGGGGGGTACGAGCAGTACTTC	CASSLVWGGGYEQYF	TRBJ2-7	TRBV7-2	.	TRBD2
TGTGCCAGCAGCACACAAGGGGGGGGTTTAAACACCATATATTTT	CASSTQGGGLNTIYF	TRBJ1-3	TRBV9	.	.
TGTGCTAGTGGTTTGTACGGGAGCTGGGGCTACACCTTC	CASGLYGSWGYTF	TRBJ1-2	TRBV12-5	.	.
TGTGCCAGCAGCGCCCTAGCGGGAGTTAGCACAGATACGCAGTATTTT	CASSALAGVSTDTQYF	TRBJ2-3	TRBV9	.	TRBD2
TGTGCCTGCCCTTACGTGGGACAGCTTGGAAACACCATATATTTT	CACPYVGQLGNTIYF	TRBJ1-3	TRBV30	.	TRBD1
TGTGCCAGCAGCTTAGATCCAGGCTTGAACACTGAAGCTTTCTTT	CASSLDPGLNTEAFF	TRBJ1-1	TRBV11-3	.	.
TGCGCCAGCAGCTTGGCCGTAGGGGAAGATGGCTACACCTTC	CASSLAVGEDGYTF	TRBJ1-2	TRBV5-1	.	.
TGCGCCAGCAGCTTGAATCGACAGGGTGTGATGAACACTGAAGCTTTCTTT	CASSLNRQGVMNTEAFF	TRBJ1-1	TRBV5-1	.	TRBD1
TGTGCCAGCAGTGGACTACGGGACAGGGATTCCTATGGCTACACCTTC	CASSGLRDRDSYGYTF	TRBJ1-2	TRBV6-1	.	TRBD1
TGTGCCAGCAGTTACCAGACGCGACTCCCTAACACTGAAGCTTTCTTT	CASSYQTRLPNTEAFF	TRBJ1-1	TRBV6-5	.	.